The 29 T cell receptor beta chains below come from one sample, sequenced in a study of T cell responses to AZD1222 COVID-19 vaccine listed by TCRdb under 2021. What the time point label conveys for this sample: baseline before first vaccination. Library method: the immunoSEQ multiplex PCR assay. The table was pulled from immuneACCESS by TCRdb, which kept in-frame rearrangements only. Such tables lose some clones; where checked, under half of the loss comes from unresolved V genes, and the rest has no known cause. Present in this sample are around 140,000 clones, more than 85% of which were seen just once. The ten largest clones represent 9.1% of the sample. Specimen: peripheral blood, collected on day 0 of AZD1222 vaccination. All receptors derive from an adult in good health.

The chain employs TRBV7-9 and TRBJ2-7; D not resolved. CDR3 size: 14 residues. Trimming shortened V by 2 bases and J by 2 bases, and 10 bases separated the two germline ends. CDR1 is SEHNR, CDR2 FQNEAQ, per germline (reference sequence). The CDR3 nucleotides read TGTGCCAGCAGCTTAACACAGAGAACCTACGAGCAGTACTTC. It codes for CASSLTQRTYEQYF.

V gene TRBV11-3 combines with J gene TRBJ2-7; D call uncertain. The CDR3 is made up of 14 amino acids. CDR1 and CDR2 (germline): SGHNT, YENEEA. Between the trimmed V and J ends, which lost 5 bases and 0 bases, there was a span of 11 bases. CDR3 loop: CASSLDLNSYEQYF. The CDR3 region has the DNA TGTGCCAGCAGCCTTGACCTGAACTCCTACGAGCAGTACTTC.

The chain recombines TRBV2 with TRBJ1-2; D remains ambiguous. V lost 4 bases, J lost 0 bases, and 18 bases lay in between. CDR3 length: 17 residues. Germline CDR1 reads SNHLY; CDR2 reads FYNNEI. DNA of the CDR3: TGTGCCAGCAGTGCGGACTCTGCCTGGGAAGCTAACTATGGCTACACCTTC. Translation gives CASSADSAWEANYGYTF.

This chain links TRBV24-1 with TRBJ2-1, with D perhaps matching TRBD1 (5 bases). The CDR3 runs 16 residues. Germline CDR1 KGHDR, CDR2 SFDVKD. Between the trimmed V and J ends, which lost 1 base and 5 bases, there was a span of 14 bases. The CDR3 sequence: CATSDLQASNNNEQFF. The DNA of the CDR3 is TGTGCCACCAGTGATTTACAGGCTTCCAACAACAATGAGCAGTTCTTC.

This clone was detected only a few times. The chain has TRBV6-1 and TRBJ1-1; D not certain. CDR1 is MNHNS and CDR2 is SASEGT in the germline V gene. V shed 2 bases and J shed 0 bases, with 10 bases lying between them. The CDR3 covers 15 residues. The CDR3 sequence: CASSETPELNTEAFF. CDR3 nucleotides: TGTGCCAGCAGTGAAACCCCAGAGTTGAACACTGAAGCTTTCTTT.

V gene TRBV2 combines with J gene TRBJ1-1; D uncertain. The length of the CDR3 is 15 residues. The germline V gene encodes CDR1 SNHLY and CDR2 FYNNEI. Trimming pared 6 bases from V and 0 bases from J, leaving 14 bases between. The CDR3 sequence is CASSSGWPMNTEAFF. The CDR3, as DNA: TGTGCCAGCAGCTCGGGCTGGCCCATGAACACTGAAGCTTTCTTT.

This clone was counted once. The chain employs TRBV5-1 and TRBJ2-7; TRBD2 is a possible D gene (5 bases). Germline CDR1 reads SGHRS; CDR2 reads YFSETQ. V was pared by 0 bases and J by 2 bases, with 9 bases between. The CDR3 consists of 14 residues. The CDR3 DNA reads TGCGCCAGCAGCTTGGTTCCGGGGACCTACGAGCAGTACTTC. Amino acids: CASSLVPGTYEQYF. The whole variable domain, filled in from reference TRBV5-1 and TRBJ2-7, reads KAGVTQTPRYLIKTRGQQVTLSCSPISGHRSVSWYQQTPGQGLQFLFEYFSETQRNKGNFPGRFSGRQFSNSRSEMNVSTLELGDSALYLCASSLVPGTYEQYFGPGTRLTVT.

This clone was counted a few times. Written as DNA, the CDR3 is TGCAGCGTTGTACCTCCTCCGGGCATGAACACTGAAGCTTTCTTT. Protein product: CSVVPPPGMNTEAFF. This chain connects TRBV29-1 to TRBJ1-1; D ambiguous. From germline, CDR1 is SQVTM and CDR2 ANQGSEA. CDR3 length: 15 amino acids. V was trimmed by 4 bases and J by 0 bases, leaving 15 bases between them.

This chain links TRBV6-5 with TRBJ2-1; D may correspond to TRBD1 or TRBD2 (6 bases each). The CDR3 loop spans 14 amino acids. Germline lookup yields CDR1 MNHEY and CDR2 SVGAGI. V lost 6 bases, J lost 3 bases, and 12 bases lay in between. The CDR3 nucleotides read TGTGCCAGCAGGCGACAGGAGGGCTACAATGAGCAGTTCTTC. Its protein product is CASRRQEGYNEQFF.

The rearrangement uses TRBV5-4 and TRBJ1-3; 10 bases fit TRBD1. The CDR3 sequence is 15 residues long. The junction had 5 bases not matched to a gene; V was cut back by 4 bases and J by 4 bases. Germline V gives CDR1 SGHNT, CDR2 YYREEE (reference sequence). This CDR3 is CASSGGQGRGNTIYF. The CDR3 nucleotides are TGTGCCAGCAGCGGGGGACAGGGGAGGGGAAACACCATATATTTT.

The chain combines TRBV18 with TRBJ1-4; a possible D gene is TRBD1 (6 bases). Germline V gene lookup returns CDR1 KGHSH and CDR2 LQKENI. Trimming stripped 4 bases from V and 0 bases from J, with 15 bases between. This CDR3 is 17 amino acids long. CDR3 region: CASSQTGGLATNEKLFF. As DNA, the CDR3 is TGTGCCAGCTCACAGACAGGTGGGCTTGCAACTAATGAAAAACTGTTTTTT.

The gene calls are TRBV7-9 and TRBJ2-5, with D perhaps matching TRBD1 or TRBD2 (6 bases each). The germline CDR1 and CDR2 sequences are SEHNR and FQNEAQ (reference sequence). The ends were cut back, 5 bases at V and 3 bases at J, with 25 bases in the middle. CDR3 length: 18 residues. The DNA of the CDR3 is TGTGCCAGCAGCCCCCCGGATTGGGGGGCCTTGGGGGAAGAGACCCAGTACTTC. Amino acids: CASSPPDWGALGEETQYF.

CDR3: CASSVGAGGFTDTQYF. CDR3 nucleotides: TGTGCCAGCAGCGTAGGAGCGGGGGGATTCACAGATACGCAGTATTTT. The chain combines TRBV9 with TRBJ2-3; 9 positions match TRBD2. Trimming cost V 0 bases and J 2 bases; bases outside gene matches: 4. CDR3 length equals 16 residues. Germline V gives CDR1 SGDLS, CDR2 YYNGEE.

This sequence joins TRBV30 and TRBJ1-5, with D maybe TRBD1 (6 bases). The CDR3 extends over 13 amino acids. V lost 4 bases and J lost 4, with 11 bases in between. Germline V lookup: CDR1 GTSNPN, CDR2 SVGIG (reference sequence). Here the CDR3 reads CAWTRQENQPQHF. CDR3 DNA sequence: TGTGCCTGGACTCGACAGGAAAATCAGCCCCAGCATTTT.

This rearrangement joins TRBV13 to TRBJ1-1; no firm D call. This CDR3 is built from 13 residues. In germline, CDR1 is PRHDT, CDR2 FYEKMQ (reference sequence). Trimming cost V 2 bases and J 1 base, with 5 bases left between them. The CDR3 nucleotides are TGTGCCAGCAGCTTACATGGGAACACTGAAGCTTTCTTT. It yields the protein CASSLHGNTEAFF. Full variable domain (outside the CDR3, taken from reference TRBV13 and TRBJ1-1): AAGVIQSPRHLIKEKRETATLKCYPIPRHDTVYWYQQGPGQDPQFLISFYEKMQSDKGSIPDRFSAQQFSDYHSELNMSSLELGDSALYFCASSLHGNTEAFFGQGTRLTVV.

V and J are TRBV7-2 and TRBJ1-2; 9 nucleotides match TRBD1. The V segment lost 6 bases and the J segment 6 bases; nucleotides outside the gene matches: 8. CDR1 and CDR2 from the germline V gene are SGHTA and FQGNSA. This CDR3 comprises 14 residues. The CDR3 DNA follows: TGTGCCAGCAGTTTTAACAGACAGGGGGATGGCTACACCTTC. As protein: CASSFNRQGDGYTF. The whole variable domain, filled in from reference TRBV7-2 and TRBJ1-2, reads GAGVSQSPSNKVTEKGKDVELRCDPISGHTALYWYRQSLGQGLEFLIYFQGNSAPDKSGLPSDRFSAERTGGSVSTLTIQRTQQEDSAVYLCASSFNRQGDGYTFGSGTRLTVV.

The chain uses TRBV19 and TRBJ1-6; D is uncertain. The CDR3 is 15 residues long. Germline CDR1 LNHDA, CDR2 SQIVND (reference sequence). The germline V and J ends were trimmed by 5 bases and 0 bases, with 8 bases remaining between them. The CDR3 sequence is CASSLASSYNSPLHF. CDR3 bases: TGTGCCAGTAGTCTTGCGAGCTCCTATAATTCACCCCTCCACTTT.

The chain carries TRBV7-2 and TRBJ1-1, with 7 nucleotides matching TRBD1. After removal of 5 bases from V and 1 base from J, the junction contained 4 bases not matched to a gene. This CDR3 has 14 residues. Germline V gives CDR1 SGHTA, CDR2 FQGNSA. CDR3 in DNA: TGTGCCAGCAGCCGTACAGGGGCGAACACTGAAGCTTTCTTT. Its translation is CASSRTGANTEAFF.

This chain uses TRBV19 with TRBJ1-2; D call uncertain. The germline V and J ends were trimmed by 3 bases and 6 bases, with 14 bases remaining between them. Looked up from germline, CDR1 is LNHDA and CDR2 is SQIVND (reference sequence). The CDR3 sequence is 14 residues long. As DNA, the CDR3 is TGTGCCAGTAGTATTGACCCAGGTTTCGATGGCTACACCTTC. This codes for CASSIDPGFDGYTF.

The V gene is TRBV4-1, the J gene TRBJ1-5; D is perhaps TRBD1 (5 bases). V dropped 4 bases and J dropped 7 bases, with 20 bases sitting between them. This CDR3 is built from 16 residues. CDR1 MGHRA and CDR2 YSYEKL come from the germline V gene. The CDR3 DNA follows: TGCGCCAGCAGCCCGACAGCAAACCAGGGAGGGCAGCCCCAGCATTTT. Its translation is CASSPTANQGGQPQHF.

CDR3 residues: CASSPGDSMNTEAFF. The CDR3 bases are TGTGCCAGCAGCCCAGGGGACAGTATGAACACTGAAGCTTTCTTT. This chain joins TRBV7-6 and TRBJ1-1; 7 nucleotides line up with TRBD1. Germline lookup yields CDR1 SGHVS and CDR2 FNYEAQ. Losses at the gene ends were 5 bases for V and 0 bases for J; bases not matched to a gene: 6. The CDR3 contains 15 residues.

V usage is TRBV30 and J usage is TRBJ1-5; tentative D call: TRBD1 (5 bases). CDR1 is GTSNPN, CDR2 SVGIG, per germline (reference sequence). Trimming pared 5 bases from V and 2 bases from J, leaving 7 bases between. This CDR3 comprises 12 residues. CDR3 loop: CAWDRGNQPQHF. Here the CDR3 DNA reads TGTGCCTGGGACAGAGGCAATCAGCCCCAGCATTTT. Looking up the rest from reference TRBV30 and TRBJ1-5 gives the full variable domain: SQTIHQWPATLVQPVGSPLSLECTVEGTSNPNLYWYRQAAGRGLQLLFYSVGIGQISSEVPQNLSASRPQDRQFILSSKKLLLSDSGFYLCAWDRGNQPQHFGDGTRLSIL.

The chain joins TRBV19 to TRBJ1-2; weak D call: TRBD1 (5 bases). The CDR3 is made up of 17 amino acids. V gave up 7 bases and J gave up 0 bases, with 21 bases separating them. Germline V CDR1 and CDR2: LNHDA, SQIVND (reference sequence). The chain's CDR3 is CASKRSTGGVPNYGYTF. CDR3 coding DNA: TGTGCCAGTAAAAGGTCCACGGGGGGAGTACCTAACTATGGCTACACCTTC.

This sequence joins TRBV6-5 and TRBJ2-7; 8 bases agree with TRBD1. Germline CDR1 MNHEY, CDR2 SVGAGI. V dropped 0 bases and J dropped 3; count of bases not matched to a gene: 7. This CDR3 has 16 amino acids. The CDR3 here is CASSYSNVGQGYEQYF. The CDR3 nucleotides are TGTGCCAGCAGTTACTCGAATGTAGGACAGGGCTACGAGCAGTACTTC.

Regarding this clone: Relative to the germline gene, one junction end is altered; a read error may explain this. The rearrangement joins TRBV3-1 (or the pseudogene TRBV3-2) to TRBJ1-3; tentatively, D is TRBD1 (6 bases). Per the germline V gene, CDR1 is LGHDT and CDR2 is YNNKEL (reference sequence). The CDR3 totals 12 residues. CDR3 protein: CASSQNHRDAKF. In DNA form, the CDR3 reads TGTGCCAGCAGCCAAAACCACAGGGACGCCAAATTT.

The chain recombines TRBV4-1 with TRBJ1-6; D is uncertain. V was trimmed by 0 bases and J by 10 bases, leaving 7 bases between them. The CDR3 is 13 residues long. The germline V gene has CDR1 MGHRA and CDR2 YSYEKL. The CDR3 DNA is TGCGCCAGCAGCCAAGACTCTTGGTCACCCCTCCACTTT. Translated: CASSQDSWSPLHF.

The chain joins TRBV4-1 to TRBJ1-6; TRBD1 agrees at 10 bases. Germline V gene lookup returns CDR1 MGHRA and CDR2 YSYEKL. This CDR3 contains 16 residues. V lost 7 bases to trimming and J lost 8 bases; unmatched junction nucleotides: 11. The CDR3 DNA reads TGCGCCAGCAACTATCCGGGACAGGGGACCCATTCACCCCTCCACTTT. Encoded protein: CASNYPGQGTHSPLHF.

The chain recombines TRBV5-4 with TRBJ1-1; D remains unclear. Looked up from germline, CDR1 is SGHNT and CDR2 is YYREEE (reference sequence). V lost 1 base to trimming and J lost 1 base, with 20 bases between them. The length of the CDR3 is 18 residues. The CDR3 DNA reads TGTGCCAGCAGCTTGTATGAACCCAGCGGACTCGGGAACACTGAAGCTTTCTTT. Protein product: CASSLYEPSGLGNTEAFF. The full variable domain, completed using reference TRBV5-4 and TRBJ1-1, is ETGVTQSPTHLIKTRGQQVTLRCSSQSGHNTVSWYQQALGQGPQFIFQYYREEENGRGNFPPRFSGLQFPNYSSELNVNALELDDSALYLCASSLYEPSGLGNTEAFFGQGTRLTVV.

CDR3 in amino acids: CASSLSREQYF. The CDR3 DNA sequence: TGTGCCAGCAGTTTGTCGCGGGAGCAGTACTTC. This chain uses TRBV6-2 or TRBV6-3 with TRBJ2-7; D unresolved. The CDR3 loop spans 11 amino acids. Trimming shortened V by 4 bases and J by 7 bases, and 8 bases separated the two germline ends. Germline CDR1 and CDR2: MNHEY and SVGEGT.